Following are 10 T cell receptor beta chains from one sample sequenced in a study of patients and donors after allogeneic stem cell transplantation. MiXCR was run by TCRdb on the RT-PCR reads, yielding one entry per CDR3 protein. The table includes some 150,000 distinct CDR3 sequences, 37% detected once. Sequenced material: blood, either unsorted or a sorted T cell fraction (not recorded which). These receptors were taken from a human donor who was either an allogeneic HSCT recipient or a stem cell or donor lymphocyte infusion donor (not recorded which). It is not recorded whose cells these are; they may come from a transplant donor.

This chain uses TRBV28 with TRBJ1-4; TRBD1 matches 7 bases. Germline CDR1 MDHEN, CDR2 SYDVKM. CDR3 size: 15 residues. V was pared by 6 bases and J by 8 bases, with 12 bases of the junction left unmatched. The CDR3 nucleotides read TGTGCCAGCAGCCGTTACACAGGGGTTGAGGAAAAACTGTTTTTT. This gives the protein CASSRYTGVEEKLFF. The full variable domain, in which reference TRBV28 and TRBJ1-4 provide the parts outside the CDR3, is DVKVTQSSRYLVKRTGEKVFLECVQDMDHENMFWYRQDPGLGLRLIYFSYDVKMKEKGDIPEGYSVSREKKERFSLILESASTNQTSMYLCASSRYTGVEEKLFFGSGTQLSVL.

This clonotype was observed a handful of times. The chain joins TRBV7-9 to TRBJ1-2; D is undetermined. The CDR3 is 13 amino acids. Deletions cut 1 base from V and 8 bases from J, with 11 bases between. Germline V gene sequence: CDR1 SEHNR, CDR2 FQNEAQ (reference sequence). The CDR3 loop reads CASSLERLQGYTF. The CDR3 nucleotides are TGTGCCAGCAGCTTAGAACGCTTGCAAGGCTACACCTTC.

This clonotype was seen more than once but under ten times. The chain combines TRBV7-9 with TRBJ1-5, with D hard to call. CDR3 size: 16 residues. The V end was cut by 1 base, the J end by 3 bases, with 13 bases between. Germline-derived CDR1 and CDR2 are SEHNR and FQNEAQ (reference sequence). The CDR3 protein is CASSLVKGQNNQPQHF. For the CDR3, the DNA is TGTGCCAGCAGCTTAGTTAAAGGGCAGAACAATCAGCCCCAGCATTTT.

The genes are TRBV5-1 and TRBJ1-1; D is uncertain. Trimming removed 0 bases from V and 3 bases from J, with 6 bases in between. The CDR3 has 13 residues. Per germline, CDR1 SGHRS and CDR2 YFSETQ. The DNA for the CDR3 is TGCGCCAGCAGCTTGGCCGGAGACACTGAAGCTTTCTTT. Its protein product is CASSLAGDTEAFF.

The CDR3 protein is CASSPTGGMNTEAFF. In DNA, the CDR3 is TGTGCCAGCAGCCCGACAGGGGGGATGAACACTGAAGCTTTCTTT. The genes are TRBV7-6 and TRBJ1-1; 9 bases agree with TRBD1. The J segment lost 0 bases and the V segment lost 5 bases, leaving 4 bases of the junction unmatched. CDR1 is SGHVS and CDR2 is FNYEAQ in the germline V gene. The CDR3 totals 15 residues.

This clonotype was seen only a few times. V and J are TRBV10-3 and TRBJ2-3; the D is unclear. This CDR3 contains 12 residues. V lost 4 bases, J lost 10 bases, and 12 bases lay in between. Germline V gives CDR1 ENHRY, CDR2 SYGVKD. In nucleotides, the CDR3 is TGTGCCATCAGTGGTGGAGTTTCCGCGCAGTATTTT. Its protein is CAISGGVSAQYF.

The table lists this clonotype with many counts. The chain carries TRBV12-3 or TRBV12-4 and TRBJ1-1; possibly TRBD1 for D (5 bases). This CDR3 has 14 residues. The V end lost 3 bases, the J end lost 1 base, and 9 bases lay between the germline ends. In DNA, the CDR3 is TGTGCCAGCAGTTTCTCAGGGACGAACACTGAAGCTTTCTTT. It is translated as CASSFSGTNTEAFF.

To note about this clonotype: A clone one base away is much larger, so this may be a read error. The chain employs TRBV29-1 and TRBJ1-1; the D is unclear. V lost 7 bases, J lost 0 bases, and 3 bases lay in between. The length of the CDR3 is 10 residues. Germline V gives CDR1 SQVTM, CDR2 ANQGSEA. The CDR3 DNA follows: TGCAGCGCCCTGAACACTGAAGCTTTCTTT. Translating gives CSALNTEAFF.

The chain joins TRBV6-1 to TRBJ1-5, with 7 nucleotides matching TRBD1. The ends lost 2 bases at V and 7 bases at J; junction bases unmatched: 11. Per the germline V gene, CDR1 is MNHNS and CDR2 is SASEGT. The CDR3 spans 16 residues. For the CDR3, the DNA is TGTGCCAGCAGTGAACCCTACAGGGGCCCTATACAGCCCCAGCATTTT. Its translation is CASSEPYRGPIQPQHF.

V usage is TRBV12-3 or TRBV12-4 and J usage is TRBJ1-5; D may be TRBD1 (5 bases). There are 16 residues in the CDR3. V lost 3 bases and J 5 bases, leaving 17 bases between the germline ends. CDR3 protein: CASSLVPRDFDQPQHF. The CDR3 region has the DNA TGTGCCAGCAGTTTGGTCCCCAGGGACTTCGATCAGCCCCAGCATTTT.